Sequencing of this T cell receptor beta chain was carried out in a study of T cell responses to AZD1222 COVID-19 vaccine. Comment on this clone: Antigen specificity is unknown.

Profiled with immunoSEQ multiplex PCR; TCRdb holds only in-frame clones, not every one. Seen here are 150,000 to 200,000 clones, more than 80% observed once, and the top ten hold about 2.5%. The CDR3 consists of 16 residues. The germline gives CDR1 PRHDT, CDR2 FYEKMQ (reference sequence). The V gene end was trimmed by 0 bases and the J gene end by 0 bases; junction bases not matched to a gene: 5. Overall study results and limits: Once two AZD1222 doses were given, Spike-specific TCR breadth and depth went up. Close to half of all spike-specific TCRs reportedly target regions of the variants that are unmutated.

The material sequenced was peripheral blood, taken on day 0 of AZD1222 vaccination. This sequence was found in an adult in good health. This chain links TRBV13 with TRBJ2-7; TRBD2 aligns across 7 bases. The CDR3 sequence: CASSLGLGGSSYEQYF. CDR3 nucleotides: TGTGCCAGCAGCTTAGGCCTAGGCGGGAGCTCCTACGAGCAGTACTTC.